A selection of T cell receptor beta chains follows, all from one sample in a study of CD8 T cells in ankylosing spondylitis. TCRdb re-called the 5' RACE reads through MiXCR, storing one row per CDR3 protein. In the table there are about 240,000 distinct CDR3 sequences, 8.6% of which are singletons. Sequenced sample: blood, either unsorted or a sorted T cell fraction (not recorded which). The receptors come from a male donor with ankylosing spondylitis or in good health (not recorded which). Both conserved end residues are part of each CDR3. The D gene is left open where the match is weak. Clone size is stated in some rows and not others, as once, few, many or a class when expanded.

size,J,V,D,DNA,CDR3
many,TRBJ1-2,TRBV11-1,TRBD1,TGTGCCAGCAGCCCGGGACAGGGTTCAATCTATGGCTACACCTTC,CASSPGQGSIYGYTF
many,TRBJ1-5,TRBV2,-,TGTGCCAGCAGTGCCCCGGACCCCCAGCATTTT,CASSAPDPQHF
many,TRBJ1-1,TRBV5-1,-,TGCGCCAGCAGCCCTACCGGGCCCCTAGCGGGGACTGAAGCTTTCTTT,CASSPTGPLAGTEAFF
few,TRBJ2-7,TRBV5-1,-,TGCGCCAGCAGTCCCCAGGCTAGCGACCTCTACGAGCAGTACTTC,CASSPQASDLYEQYF
many,TRBJ2-7,TRBV12-3/TRBV12-4,-,TGTGCCAGCAGTTCTGACATCTTCTCCTACGAGCAGTACTTC,CASSSDIFSYEQYF
many,TRBJ2-1,TRBV24-1,TRBD2,TGTGCCACCAGTGATCCAACTAGCGGGAGTGTCGATGAGCAGTTCTTC,CATSDPTSGSVDEQFF
few,TRBJ2-7,TRBV5-1,TRBD1,TGCGCCAGCAGCTTGGTACAGGGGGTTTCCTCCTACGAGCAGTACTTC,CASSLVQGVSSYEQYF
-,TRBJ2-5,TRBV19,-,TGTGCCAGTAGTATCCTAGTGCAAGAGACCCAGTACTTC,CASSILVQETQYF
few,TRBJ2-5,TRBV5-1,-,TGCGCCAGCAGCTTGGCCGGACAGCAGCAAGAGACCCAGTACTTC,CASSLAGQQQETQYF
many,TRBJ2-7,TRBV20-1,TRBD2,TGCAGTGCTAGAGTAGGGACTAGCGAGGTCGAGCAGTACTTC,CSARVGTSEVEQYF
-,TRBJ2-7,TRBV18,TRBD2,TGTGCCAGCTCACCCGGCGGGACTAGCAGCGAGCAGTACTTC,CASSPGGTSSEQYF
many,TRBJ2-1,TRBV6-1,-,TGTGCCAGCAGTGTCCTGGGCTCGGACAGTAGTGAGCAGTTCTTC,CASSVLGSDSSEQFF
-,TRBJ2-7,TRBV5-6,-,TGTGCCAGCAGTGGGGGGGCGCTTGAGCAGTACTTC,CASSGGALEQYF